The present T cell receptor (beta chain) was sequenced within a study of T cell responses to AZD1222 COVID-19 vaccine. The CDR3 consists of 16 residues. CDR1 is MNHNS and CDR2 is SASEGT in the germline V gene. Trimming stripped 1 base from V and 4 bases from J, with 13 bases between. Points from the study as a whole: Spike-specific TCR depth and breadth grew after two AZD1222 doses.

Remarks on this clone: Its antigen is as yet unknown.

Sequencing was performed with immunoSEQ multiplex PCR; in TCRdb, only in-frame clones are kept and a portion is missing. The table records 85,000 to 90,000 clones, approximately 89% of them present only once. The rearrangement uses TRBV6-1 and TRBJ2-2, with D tentatively TRBD1 or TRBD2 (5 bases each). Source: peripheral blood, taken 28 days after the second AZD1222 dose. The clonotype comes from an adult who received the AZD1222 COVID-19 vaccine. The CDR3 reads CASSEVGTGSTGELFF. The CDR3 DNA is TGTGCCAGCAGTGAAGTCGGGACGGGGAGCACCGGGGAGCTGTTTTTT.